This T cell receptor (beta chain) was retrieved from a study of T cell responses to AZD1222 COVID-19 vaccine. Findings and caveats of the study: With two AZD1222 doses given, Spike-specific TCR breadth and depth both rose. Repertoires in all cases were sampled only once the peak T cell response had passed. Donors in the cohort were predominantly white British and more often female, and clonal diversity was possibly underestimated. Along spike, vaccine-associated CD4 TCRs were found throughout, with dominance at 160-218 and 743-854.

Trimming removed 4 bases from V and 16 bases from J, with 26 bases in between. CDR1 is MGHDK and CDR2 is SYGVNS in the germline V gene. The CDR3 has 15 amino acids. Repertoires were generated with immunoSEQ multiplex PCR, while TCRdb's copy carries only in-frame clones and drops some. The sample has over 90,000 clones, 70% to 90% seen once. Concerning this clone: Antigen: not known.

The genes are TRBV25-1 and TRBJ2-1; maybe TRBD2 (6 bases). The sample consisted of peripheral blood, taken 28 days after the second AZD1222 dose. The clonotype originates from an adult who received the AZD1222 COVID-19 vaccine. CDR3 in amino acids: CASSATSGVASEQFF. Written as DNA, the CDR3 is TGTGCCAGCAGTGCCACCTCGGGGGTAGCGTCTGAACAATTCTTC. The full variable domain, in which reference TRBV25-1 and TRBJ2-1 provide the parts outside the CDR3, is EADIYQTPRYLVIGTGKKITLECSQTMGHDKMYWYQQDPGMELHLIHYSYGVNSTEKGDLSSESTVSRIRTEHFPLTLESARPSHTSQYLCASSATSGVASEQFFGPGTRLTVL.